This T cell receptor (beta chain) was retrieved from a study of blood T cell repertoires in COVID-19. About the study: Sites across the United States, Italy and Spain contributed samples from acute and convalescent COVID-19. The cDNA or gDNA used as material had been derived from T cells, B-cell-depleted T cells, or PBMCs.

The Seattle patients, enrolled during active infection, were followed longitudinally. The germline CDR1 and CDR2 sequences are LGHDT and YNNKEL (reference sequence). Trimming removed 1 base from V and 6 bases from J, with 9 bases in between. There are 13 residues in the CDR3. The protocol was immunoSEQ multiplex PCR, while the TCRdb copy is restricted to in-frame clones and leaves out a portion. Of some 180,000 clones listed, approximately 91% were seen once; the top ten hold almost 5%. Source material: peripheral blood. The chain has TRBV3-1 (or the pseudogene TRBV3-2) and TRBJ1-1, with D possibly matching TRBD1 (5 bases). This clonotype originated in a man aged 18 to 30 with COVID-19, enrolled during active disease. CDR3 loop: CASSQGRGPEAFF. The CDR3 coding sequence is TGTGCCAGCAGCCAAGGTAGGGGCCCTGAAGCTTTCTTT.